One and the same sample provided the 9 T cell receptor beta chains below, sequenced in a study of CD8 T cells in ankylosing spondylitis. TCRdb called the 5' RACE reads again in MiXCR, with one record for every CDR3 protein. The sample has some 150,000 distinct CDR3 sequences, approximately 44% seen once. The source material was synovial fluid, either unsorted or a sorted T cell fraction (not recorded which). The receptors shown here come from a male donor with ankylosing spondylitis.

The chain joins TRBV20-1 to TRBJ1-1; 7 bases match TRBD1. Germline loops: CDR1 DFQATT, CDR2 SNEGSKA (reference sequence). This CDR3 is 14 amino acids long. V trimming: 4 bases; J trimming: 1 base; junction bases outside the gene matches: 6. CDR3: CSATDRNQNTEAFF. The CDR3 nucleotides read TGCAGTGCTACGGACAGGAACCAGAACACTGAAGCTTTCTTT.

The rearrangement joins TRBV20-1 to TRBJ1-2, with 7 bases aligning to TRBD1. The V gene's germline CDR1 is DFQATT and CDR2 SNEGSKA (reference sequence). There are 11 residues in the CDR3. As DNA, the CDR3 is TGCACCCTGGACAGGTACTATGGCTACACCTTC. Translation: CTLDRYYGYTF.

The V and J genes are TRBV7-3 and TRBJ2-1, with D perhaps TRBD2 (6 bases). The V end was cut by 2 bases, the J end by 0 bases, with 11 bases between. Per germline, CDR1 SGHTA and CDR2 FQGTGA. The CDR3 contains 16 residues. CDR3 DNA: TGTGCCAGCAGCTTAGACGCGCGGGGCTCCTACAATGAGCAGTTCTTC. It codes for CASSLDARGSYNEQFF.

This chain connects TRBV12-3 or TRBV12-4 to TRBJ1-2, with D perhaps TRBD1 (5 bases). Trimming cost V 3 bases and J 8 bases, with 7 bases left between them. This CDR3 is 11 amino acids long. This chain's CDR3 is CASSLGVGYTF. The CDR3 DNA reads as TGTGCCAGCAGTTTGGGGGTGGGCTACACCTTC.

This rearrangement joins TRBV5-1 to TRBJ1-2; D perhaps matches TRBD1 (6 bases). CDR3 length: 14 amino acids. Per the germline V gene, CDR1 is SGHRS and CDR2 is YFSETQ. Trimming left V 0 bases short and J 4 bases short, with 10 bases between. The CDR3 DNA sequence: TGCGCCAGCAGCTTGGGGTGGACAGTCTATGGCTACACCTTC. It encodes CASSLGWTVYGYTF.

This clonotype showed up just a few times. V usage is TRBV4-3 and J usage is TRBJ2-7; 8 bases map to TRBD1. Germline CDR1 LGHNA, CDR2 YSLEER. Trimming took 4 bases from V and 3 from J; bases not matched to a gene: 11. The CDR3 spans 16 residues. The CDR3 loop is CASSPQDDRGSYEQYF. The DNA for the CDR3 is TGCGCCAGCAGCCCGCAGGACGACAGGGGAAGCTACGAGCAGTACTTC.

This chain uses TRBV12-3 or TRBV12-4 with TRBJ1-2; D is undetermined. The CDR3 is made up of 16 amino acids. Trimming took off 4 bases at V and 0 bases at J, with 15 bases between the two ends. The CDR3 region has the DNA TGTGCCAGCAGTTCCCGAGGGTCAGGAGCTAACTATGGCTACACCTTC. This translates into CASSSRGSGANYGYTF.

V is TRBV30 and J is TRBJ1-5; TRBD1 might be the D (5 bases). There are 12 residues in the CDR3. V lost 3 bases and J lost 7, with 10 bases in between. Germline V CDR1 and CDR2: GTSNPN, SVGIG (reference sequence). The CDR3 bases are TGTGCCTGGAGCCCATGGGGCCAGCCCCAGCATTTT. Protein: CAWSPWGQPQHF.

The chain joins TRBV28 to TRBJ1-1, with unresolved D. Trimming removed 5 bases at V and 1 base at J, with 11 bases between. CDR1 and CDR2 (germline): MDHEN, SYDVKM. This CDR3 comprises 14 residues. CDR3 nucleotides: TGTGCCAGCAGTCTCCAGGAGTGGAACACTGAAGCTTTCTTT. Its protein is CASSLQEWNTEAFF. The entire variable domain, with the rest obtained from reference TRBV28 and TRBJ1-1, is as follows: DVKVTQSSRYLVKRTGEKVFLECVQDMDHENMFWYRQDPGLGLRLIYFSYDVKMKEKGDIPEGYSVSREKKERFSLILESASTNQTSMYLCASSLQEWNTEAFFGQGTRLTVV.